These T cell receptor beta chains were read from a single sample in a study of T cell repertoires in ileal Crohn's disease. Profiled with immunoSEQ multiplex PCR; TCRdb holds only in-frame clones, not every one. The data show 5,000 to 6,500 clones, under 90% seen once. What was sequenced was ileal tissue. These receptor sequences come from an adult with Crohn's disease. Each CDR3 is given with its conserved first and last residue. D genes are given only for firm matches. Expanded clones get a size class; other rows say once, few or many, or leave the size out.

TRBJ2-2	few	TRBD2	TRBV5-1	CASSPRAGGLTGELFF	TGCGCCAGCAGCCCCAGAGCGGGAGGGCTAACCGGGGAGCTGTTTTTT
TRBJ2-5	-	-	TRBV5-6	CASSFWKGQETQYF	TGTGCCAGCAGTTTTTGGAAGGGGCAAGAGACCCAGTACTTC
TRBJ1-4	-	-	TRBV6-1	CASRTGSQGVKKLFF	TGTGCCAGCAGGACCGGGAGCCAGGGTGTAAAAAAACTGTTTTTT
TRBJ1-2	-	-	TRBV5-8	CASVPGDTYGYTF	TGTGCCAGTGTTCCTGGAGATACCTATGGCTACACCTTC
TRBJ2-2	-	-	TRBV18	CASSPSSGELFF	TGTGCCAGCTCACCATCGTCCGGGGAGCTGTTTTTT
TRBJ2-7	-	TRBD2	TRBV11-2	CASSLGIAGVGEQYF	TGTGCCAGCAGCTTAGGGATAGCGGGGGTGGGCGAGCAGTACTTC
TRBJ2-1	-	TRBD2	TRBV30	CAWSVTYGTSYSSEQFF	TGTGCCTGGAGTGTAACGTACGGGACTAGTTATTCGTCTGAGCAGTTCTTC
TRBJ1-2	-	TRBD1	TRBV10-3	CAISGRDSGYGYTF	TGTGCCATCAGTGGACGGGACAGTGGCTATGGCTACACCTTC
TRBJ2-3	-	TRBD2	TRBV6-4	CASSDSGGADTQYF	TGTGCCAGCAGTGACAGCGGGGGGGCAGATACGCAGTATTTT
TRBJ1-6	-	-	TRBV7-9	CASSPGQNNSPLHF	TGTGCCAGCAGCCCCGGACAGAATAATTCACCCCTCCACTTT
TRBJ2-3	once	-	TRBV4-1	CASSQDRARTDTQYF	TGCGCCAGCAGCCAAGACAGGGCCCGCACAGATACGCAGTATTTT
TRBJ2-7	-	TRBD2	TRBV5-1	CASSLPSGRDEQYF	TGCGCCAGCAGCTTGCCTAGCGGGAGAGACGAGCAGTACTTC
TRBJ2-5	-	-	TRBV7-9	CASSVTVETQYF	TGTGCCAGCAGCGTGACAGTAGAGACCCAGTACTTC
TRBJ2-2	-	TRBD1	TRBV5-1	CASSVPGQGAPGELFF	TGCGCCAGCAGCGTACCGGGACAGGGGGCCCCCGGGGAGCTGTTTTTT
TRBJ2-2	-	-	TRBV5-5	CASSYLTGELFF	TGTGCCAGCAGCTATCTCACCGGGGAGCTGTTTTTT
TRBJ2-1	-	-	TRBV18	CASSLSYNEQFF	TGTGCCAGCTCACTCAGCTACAATGAGCAGTTCTTC
TRBJ2-7	-	-	TRBV21-1	CASSKVSGDGPLAYEQYF	TGTGCCAGCAGCAAAGTCAGCGGGGACGGTCCTCTGGCCTACGAGCAGTACTTC
TRBJ2-7	-	TRBD2	TRBV2	CASRKAGGHYEQYF	TGTGCCAGCAGAAAAGCGGGGGGGCATTACGAGCAGTACTTC
TRBJ1-5	once	-	TRBV10-2	CASNPTGSNQPQHF	TGCGCCAGCAACCCCACAGGTAGCAATCAGCCCCAGCATTTT
TRBJ2-5	-	TRBD2	TRBV4-3	CASSQDRGGPETQYF	TGCGCCAGCAGCCAAGACCGGGGGGGCCCGGAGACCCAGTACTTC
TRBJ2-4	-	TRBD2	TRBV7-3	CASSLEGGPAKNIQYF	TGTGCCAGCAGCTTAGAGGGAGGGCCAGCCAAAAACATTCAGTACTTC
TRBJ2-3	-	TRBD2	TRBV5-8	CASSAGGTDTQYF	TGTGCCAGTTCAGCGGGGGGGACAGATACGCAGTATTTT
TRBJ1-2	-	TRBD1	TRBV6-5	CASSSPGQGPTYGYTF	TGTGCCAGCAGTTCGCCGGGACAGGGCCCCACCTATGGCTACACCTTC
TRBJ1-5	-	TRBD1	TRBV19	CASSSGTGERGNQPQHF	TGTGCCAGTAGTTCCGGGACAGGGGAAAGAGGCAATCAGCCCCAGCATTTT
TRBJ2-3	-	TRBD1	TRBV5-4	CASSQTGSFTDTQYF	TGTGCCAGCAGCCAGACAGGGAGCTTCACAGATACGCAGTATTTT
TRBJ2-7	-	TRBD1	TRBV6-6	CASSFVRDSSYEQYF	TGTGCCAGCAGTTTCGTCCGGGACAGCTCCTACGAGCAGTACTTC
TRBJ1-3	few	-	TRBV15	CATKDIGGNTIYF	TGTGCCACCAAGGACATCGGCGGAAACACCATATATTTT
TRBJ1-2	few	-	TRBV2	CASSELGRSMGYTF	TGTGCCAGCAGTGAACTCGGGAGGTCTATGGGCTACACCTTC
TRBJ2-3	-	-	TRBV10-3	CAISAGIGTDTQYF	TGTGCCATCAGTGCGGGGATTGGCACAGATACGCAGTATTTT
TRBJ2-5	once	-	TRBV25-1	CASSAGWETQYF	TGTGCCAGCAGTGCAGGGTGGGAGACCCAGTACTTC
TRBJ1-4	once	-	TRBV16	CASSRQGGGEKLFF	TGTGCCAGCAGCCGCCAGGGAGGGGGTGAAAAACTGTTTTTT
TRBJ2-3	-	TRBD1	TRBV6-6	CASRRDRGTDTQYF	TGTGCCAGCAGAAGGGACAGGGGCACAGATACGCAGTATTTT
TRBJ2-1	-	TRBD2	TRBV11-2	CASSSRLAGGSSYNEQFF	TGTGCCAGCAGCTCTAGACTAGCGGGGGGCTCCTCCTACAATGAGCAGTTCTTC
TRBJ1-2	-	-	TRBV11-2	CASSAAPTGNYGYTF	TGTGCCAGCAGCGCCGCACCGACGGGTAACTATGGCTACACCTTC
TRBJ2-4	-	-	TRBV9	CASTETGSENIQYF	TGTGCCAGCACCGAAACAGGGAGTGAAAACATTCAGTACTTC
TRBJ1-1	-	-	TRBV9	CASSAHAGGGPTEAFF	TGTGCCAGCAGCGCCCACGCGGGGGGGGGCCCCACTGAAGCTTTCTTT
TRBJ1-5	once	TRBD1	TRBV19	CASSIGITGAGGPLYSNQPQHF	TGTGCCAGTAGTATAGGGATTACGGGGGCAGGGGGTCCCCTATATAGCAATCAGCCCCAGCATTTT
TRBJ1-2	-	-	TRBV7-9	CASSLEAGQSYGYTF	TGTGCCAGCAGCTTAGAAGCAGGGCAGAGCTATGGCTACACCTTC
TRBJ2-2	once	TRBD1	TRBV6-5	CASNQDRGTGELFF	TGTGCCAGCAACCAGGACAGGGGTACCGGGGAGCTGTTTTTT
TRBJ2-3	-	-	TRBV12-5	CASGLGHRAGTDTQYF	TGTGCTAGTGGTTTGGGCCACAGGGCAGGCACAGATACGCAGTATTTT
TRBJ1-4	few	-	TRBV30	CAWSSLREKLFF	TGTGCCTGGAGCTCTCTCCGGGAAAAACTGTTTTTT
TRBJ2-2	-	-	TRBV7-3	CASSSTPGVGGGELFF	TGTGCCAGCAGCTCAACTCCGGGAGTCGGCGGTGGGGAGCTGTTTTTT
TRBJ1-3	few	-	TRBV7-9	CASSLAGAGNTIYF	TGTGCCAGCAGCTTAGCAGGGGCTGGAAACACCATATATTTT
TRBJ2-7	-	TRBD1	TRBV29-1	CSVAGTGGGEQYF	TGCAGCGTAGCCGGGACAGGGGGTGGCGAGCAGTACTTC
TRBJ1-5	-	TRBD1	TRBV5-6	CASSFRDRGRSNQPQHF	TGTGCCAGCAGCTTCCGGGACAGGGGCCGCAGCAATCAGCCCCAGCATTTT
TRBJ2-3	-	TRBD1	TRBV12-5	CASGSGQGTDTQYF	TGTGCTAGTGGTTCCGGACAGGGCACAGATACGCAGTATTTT
TRBJ2-7	-	TRBD1	TRBV7-6	CASSPGTGPYEQYF	TGTGCCAGCAGCCCCGGGACAGGGCCCTACGAGCAGTACTTC
TRBJ2-7	-	TRBD2	TRBV14	CASSQDPEAGSAYEQYF	TGTGCCAGCAGCCAAGATCCCGAAGCGGGATCAGCCTACGAGCAGTACTTC
TRBJ1-6	once	-	TRBV10-2	CASSNGQAGSPLHF	TGCGCCAGCAGTAACGGACAAGCAGGTTCACCCCTCCACTTT
TRBJ1-5	-	TRBD1	TRBV5-8	CASSVGHWGWTGDNQPQHF	TGTGCCAGCAGCGTGGGGCATTGGGGTTGGACAGGGGACAATCAGCCCCAGCATTTT
TRBJ1-1	-	-	TRBV30	CAWGTGQLNTEAFF	TGTGCCTGGGGGACCGGACAGTTGAACACTGAAGCTTTCTTT
TRBJ1-2	-	-	TRBV2	CASSGLDSYGYTF	TGTGCCAGCAGTGGGTTGGACAGCTATGGCTACACCTTC
TRBJ2-3	-	TRBD1	TRBV7-8	CASSSGQGGNTDTQYF	TGTGCCAGCAGCTCAGGACAGGGGGGTAACACAGATACGCAGTATTTT
TRBJ2-1	-	-	TRBV28	CASERGSGRGSYNEQFF	TGTGCCAGCGAACGGGGGTCCGGCCGAGGATCCTACAATGAGCAGTTCTTC
TRBJ1-4	-	TRBD1	TRBV5-1	CASSRLTGGNEKLFF	TGCGCCAGCAGCCGTTTGACAGGGGGGAATGAAAAACTGTTTTTT
TRBJ1-2	once	-	TRBV15	CATSEGTSRNYGYTF	TGTGCCACCAGCGAGGGGACTTCCAGAAACTATGGCTACACCTTC
TRBJ2-1	-	-	TRBV19	CASSVRDSTGEQFF	TGTGCCAGTAGTGTCCGGGACTCTACGGGTGAGCAGTTCTTC
TRBJ2-7	-	-	TRBV28	CASSPGTYEQYF	TGTGCCAGCAGTCCCGGGACCTACGAGCAGTACTTC
TRBJ2-2	-	-	TRBV14	CASSHTSGYTGELFF	TGTGCCAGCAGCCATACATCGGGTTACACCGGGGAGCTGTTTTTT
TRBJ1-1	-	-	TRBV7-9	CASSYTGTEAFF	TGTGCCAGCAGTTATACCGGGACTGAAGCTTTCTTT